Shown below are 27 T cell receptor beta chains from a single sample sequenced in a study of human T cells and chemical hapten exposure. Time point in this sample: patch test 3, about 24 weeks after DPC sensitization. The treatment is: therapeutic diphenylcyclopropenone sensitization with weekly scalp DPC. From the RACE reads, TCRdb called clonotypes with MiXCR, one entry per CDR3 protein. Of under 200,000 distinct CDR3 sequences in the sample, about 27% are singletons; the top ten hold approximately 2.3%. Sequencing used whole blood, obtained in connection with sensitization to the hapten diphenylcyclopropenone (DPC). All receptors derive from a young woman with alopecia areata. Some clones in this sample may be carry-over from other donors' samples.

V and J are TRBV4-1 and TRBJ2-1; 12 positions match TRBD2. The CDR3 spans 16 residues. CDR1 is MGHRA, CDR2 YSYEKL, per germline. The junction had 9 bases not matched to a gene; V was cut back by 6 bases and J by 6 bases. The DNA for the CDR3 is TGCGCCAGCAGTCCCTTGACTAGCGGGGGTTCCAATGAGCAGTTCTTC. Translating it yields CASSPLTSGGSNEQFF.

The rearrangement links TRBV18 to TRBJ2-1; D gene uncertain. Trimming took off 0 bases at V and 10 bases at J, with 13 bases between the two ends. Per the germline V gene, CDR1 is KGHSH and CDR2 is LQKENI. The CDR3 spans 14 residues. The CDR3 DNA reads as TGTGCCAGCTCACCACCATCCCAGCTATGGGAGCAGTTCTTC. Translated: CASSPPSQLWEQFF.

The table lists this clonotype with many counts. V and J are TRBV28 and TRBJ2-7, with 7 bases matching TRBD2. Trimming cost V 1 base and J 5 bases; bases outside gene matches: 8. In germline, CDR1 is MDHEN, CDR2 SYDVKM. The CDR3 is made up of 15 amino acids. CDR3 DNA sequence: TGTGCCAGCAGTTTATTAGGAGGGACTACCCACGAGCAGTACTTC. Translated, it gives CASSLLGGTTHEQYF.

This clonotype was seen more than once but under ten times. This chain uses TRBV29-1 with TRBJ2-7; tentatively, D is TRBD1 (7 bases). Germline V CDR1 and CDR2: SQVTM, ANQGSEA. The CDR3 covers 14 residues. Trimming shortened V by 5 bases and J by 4 bases, and 18 bases separated the two germline ends. The CDR3 coding sequence is TGCAGCGTTACCCCGACAGGGAGGAGGTACGAGCAGTACTTC. Translating it yields CSVTPTGRRYEQYF.

This sequence joins TRBV20-1 and TRBJ2-5, with D perhaps TRBD1 or TRBD2 (6 bases each). V was pared by 1 base and J by 1 base, with 16 bases between. The CDR3 length is 16 residues. The germline V gene encodes CDR1 DFQATT and CDR2 SNEGSKA (reference sequence). CDR3 sequence: CSARALQGGGQETQYF. In DNA, the CDR3 is TGCAGTGCTAGAGCCCTACAGGGAGGAGGCCAAGAGACCCAGTACTTC.

The chain carries TRBV25-1 and TRBJ2-2, with 11 bases lining up with TRBD1. This CDR3 region has 16 residues. The V gene end was trimmed by 2 bases and the J gene end by 4 bases; junction bases not matched to a gene: 3. Germline CDR1 and CDR2: MGHDK and SYGVNS. Written as DNA, the CDR3 is TGTGCCAGCAGTGAAGGGGGGACAGGGGGCACCGGGGAGCTGTTTTTT. It is translated as CASSEGGTGGTGELFF.

The V and J genes are TRBV27 and TRBJ2-7, with D maybe TRBD2 (7 bases). The CDR3 sequence is 14 residues long. In germline, CDR1 is MNHEY, CDR2 SMNVEV (reference sequence). V lost 4 bases, J lost 3 bases, and 13 bases lay in between. The CDR3 DNA sequence: TGTGCCAGCAGTTACGGCGGGGGACACTACGAGCAGTACTTC. Translated: CASSYGGGHYEQYF.

J is TRBJ2-7 and V is TRBV10-3; D possibly matches TRBD1 or TRBD2 (5 bases each). The ends were cut back, 2 bases at V and 9 bases at J, with 14 bases in the middle. Germline lookup yields CDR1 ENHRY and CDR2 SYGVKD. This CDR3 spans 13 amino acids. Here the CDR3 DNA reads TGTGCCATCAGTGAGAAGGAAGGGGACGGGCAGTACTTC. Amino acid sequence: CAISEKEGDGQYF.

In this sample, this clonotype turned up a few times. The chain has TRBV25-1 and TRBJ1-2, with 7 bases identical to TRBD1. This CDR3 comprises 14 residues. Germline V gene sequence: CDR1 MGHDK, CDR2 SYGVNS. Losses at the gene ends were 6 bases for V and 4 bases for J; bases not matched to a gene: 8. CDR3 sequence reads: CASRSGTEAYGYTF. In DNA form, the CDR3 reads TGTGCCAGCAGATCCGGGACAGAAGCCTATGGCTACACCTTC.

The rearrangement links TRBV29-1 to TRBJ2-7, with D possibly matching TRBD2 (5 bases). V lost 2 bases and J lost 3, with 5 bases in between. The V gene's germline CDR1 is SQVTM and CDR2 ANQGSEA. This CDR3 has 11 amino acids. The DNA of the CDR3 is TGCAGCGTTGAACGGGACTACGAGCAGTACTTC. It translates to CSVERDYEQYF.

This clonotype has only a few counts. The chain's CDR3 is CASSLSPGLAGRRTGELFF. CDR3 DNA: TGTGCCAGCTCACTGTCCCCGGGACTAGCGGGACGAAGGACCGGGGAGCTGTTTTTT. V is TRBV18 and J is TRBJ2-2; 13 nucleotides match TRBD2. Germline V gene sequence: CDR1 KGHSH, CDR2 LQKENI. The CDR3 covers 19 residues. The V segment lost 4 bases and the J segment 5 bases; nucleotides outside the gene matches: 13.

The sample holds a few counts of this clonotype. The CDR3 DNA reads TGTGCCAGCAGCATGGGACAGTATAGCACAGATACGCAGTATTTT. Its protein is CASSMGQYSTDTQYF. J is TRBJ2-3 and V is TRBV7-3; TRBD1 matches 7 bases. Germline V gives CDR1 SGHTA, CDR2 FQGTGA. The CDR3 runs 15 residues. Losses at the gene ends were 5 bases for V and 0 bases for J; bases not matched to a gene: 5.

This clonotype was seen at least ten times. The V and J genes are TRBV18 and TRBJ2-1; TRBD2 matches 10 bases. This CDR3 contains 17 residues. Per the germline V gene, CDR1 is KGHSH and CDR2 is LQKENI. The V and J ends lost 6 bases and 7 bases, in that order; junction bases with no gene match: 15. Written as DNA, the CDR3 is TGTGCCAGCTCTCAAGAAGTAGCGGGGGGAGGTTGGAATGAGCAGTTCTTC. This sequence encodes CASSQEVAGGGWNEQFF.

V usage is TRBV6-2 or TRBV6-3 and J usage is TRBJ1-1; D gene uncertain. V was shortened by 2 bases and J by 7 bases, with 11 bases between the two germline ends. The CDR3 is 13 residues long. The germline V gene has CDR1 MNHEY and CDR2 SVGEGT. The CDR3 DNA follows: TGTGCCAGCAGTTACGGGCAGGCAGGTGAAGCTTTCTTT. Its translation is CASSYGQAGEAFF.

The chain carries TRBV6-2 or TRBV6-3 and TRBJ2-6; D is uncertain. The CDR3 runs 17 residues. Germline V CDR1 and CDR2: MNHEY, SVGEGT. Between the trimmed V and J ends, which lost 0 bases and 2 bases, there was a span of 11 bases. The DNA of the CDR3 is TGTGCCAGCAGTTACTCGATGGTGGGAACTGGGGCCAACGTCCTGACTTTC. This gives the protein CASSYSMVGTGANVLTF.

This clonotype was recorded a few times. This chain joins TRBV5-1 and TRBJ1-2; D is undetermined. In germline, CDR1 is SGHRS, CDR2 YFSETQ. The V end lost 7 bases, the J end lost 5 bases, and 21 bases lay between the germline ends. The length of the CDR3 is 15 residues. The CDR3 nucleotides read TGCGCCAGCCGTGAGGCCTCCGCACCTCAATATGGCTACACCTTC. This codes for CASREASAPQYGYTF.

Only a few counts were recorded for this clonotype. The chain uses TRBV3-1 and TRBJ1-2; a weak D match, TRBD1 (5 bases). CDR3 length: 16 residues. Trimming took 0 bases from V and 5 from J, leaving 16 bases between them. Germline CDR1 LGHDT, CDR2 YNNKEL (reference sequence). CDR3 sequence (DNA): TGTGCCAGCAGCCAAGAGTTAGGAGCGAAGGGGTATGGCTACACCTTC. This codes for CASSQELGAKGYGYTF.

This clonotype was picked up a small number of times. This chain links TRBV7-2 with TRBJ2-1; D is ambiguous. The CDR3 runs 11 residues. Trimming pared 1 base from V and 14 bases from J, leaving 9 bases between. Germline V gives CDR1 SGHTA, CDR2 FQGNSA. CDR3 bases: TGTGCCAGCAGCTTAGGGCGGTTGGAGTTCTTC. Its translation is CASSLGRLEFF.

The table lists this clonotype with many counts. This chain connects TRBV7-2 to TRBJ2-5; TRBD2 might be the D (6 bases). The CDR3 contains 12 residues. Germline V gene lookup returns CDR1 SGHTA and CDR2 FQGNSA. V was trimmed by 6 bases and J by 3 bases, leaving 8 bases between them. This CDR3 reads CASSRLEETQYF. Here the CDR3 DNA reads TGTGCCAGCAGTCGACTAGAAGAGACCCAGTACTTC. The variable domain in full, completed from reference TRBV7-2 and TRBJ2-5, reads GAGVSQSPSNKVTEKGKDVELRCDPISGHTALYWYRQSLGQGLEFLIYFQGNSAPDKSGLPSDRFSAERTGGSVSTLTIQRTQQEDSAVYLCASSRLEETQYFGPGTRLLVL.

In DNA form, the CDR3 reads TGTGCCACCAGCAGAGAGGGCCGGGGGACCGGGGAGCTGTTTTTT. Its translation is CATSREGRGTGELFF. The V call is TRBV15, the J call TRBJ2-2, with D possibly TRBD2 on 6 matching bases. V shed 0 bases and J shed 5 bases, with 10 bases lying between them. This CDR3 is built from 15 residues. Germline V gene sequence: CDR1 LNHNV, CDR2 YYDKDF (reference sequence).

This clonotype has ten or more counts. The J gene is TRBJ1-6, the V gene TRBV4-3, with D maybe TRBD1 (6 bases). The CDR3 extends over 14 amino acids. Germline V gene sequence: CDR1 LGHNA, CDR2 YSLEER. V lost 1 base to trimming and J lost 9 bases, with 10 bases between them. The CDR3 protein is CASSQVGGTSPLHF. CDR3 DNA sequence: TGCGCCAGCAGCCAAGTAGGGGGGACTTCACCCCTCCACTTT.

J is TRBJ2-6 and V is TRBV4-1; no clear D. This CDR3 has 15 residues. CDR1 MGHRA and CDR2 YSYEKL come from the germline V gene. V dropped 2 bases and J dropped 12 bases, with 17 bases sitting between them. The DNA for the CDR3 is TGCGCCAGCAGCCAATCCGCCCAGGCCCGTGGCGTCCTGACTTTC. Protein: CASSQSAQARGVLTF.

This sequence joins TRBV7-7 and TRBJ2-6; 8 nucleotides line up with TRBD2. CDR3 size: 16 residues. V shed 11 bases, J shed 3 bases, and the junction held 12 bases outside the gene matches. CDR1 is SSHAT, CDR2 FNYEAQ, per germline (reference sequence). The CDR3, as DNA: TGTGCCGTAACTAGCGGTCCTATGATTGGGGCCAACGTCCTGACTTTC. Translation: CAVTSGPMIGANVLTF.

This clonotype appeared once. The CDR3 DNA is TGCGCCAGCAGCCGAGGCCCCGAAGATACGCAGTATTTT. Protein sequence: CASSRGPEDTQYF. This sequence joins TRBV4-3 and TRBJ2-3, with no clear D. This CDR3 spans 13 amino acids. V was shortened by 4 bases and J by 5 bases, with 10 bases between the two germline ends. CDR1 and CDR2 from the germline V gene are LGHNA and YSLEER.

The chain has TRBV6-5 and TRBJ2-1; 9 nucleotides match TRBD1. The CDR3 has 14 residues. With 5 bases clipped from V and 7 bases from J, the junction kept 6 bases outside the gene matches. Germline-derived CDR1 and CDR2 are MNHEY and SVGAGI. The CDR3 bases are TGTGCCAGCAGTCTACAGGGGGCTGGTAATGAGCAGTTCTTC. Translation: CASSLQGAGNEQFF.

This clonotype was picked up many times. CDR3 loop: CSARELAGGPLSQYF. The CDR3, as DNA: TGCAGTGCTAGAGAGTTGGCGGGGGGGCCTTTGTCCCAGTACTTC. This chain uses TRBV20-1 with TRBJ2-5; 9 bases match TRBD2. The CDR3 extends over 15 amino acids. The V segment lost 0 bases and the J segment 9 bases; nucleotides outside the gene matches: 11. Germline V gives CDR1 DFQATT, CDR2 SNEGSKA (reference sequence).

The CDR3 sequence: CSGEAGGPTGELFF. The CDR3 region has the DNA TGCAGCGGAGAAGCAGGGGGCCCAACCGGGGAGCTGTTTTTT. V gene TRBV29-1 combines with J gene TRBJ2-2, with 8 nucleotides matching TRBD1. This CDR3 is built from 14 residues. V lost 7 bases to trimming and J lost 5 bases; unmatched junction nucleotides: 9. The germline gives CDR1 SQVTM, CDR2 ANQGSEA.